The following is a T cell receptor (beta chain) sequence with its context. What it binds is unknown. The read finishes 3 residues shy of the CDR3 end, and the germline J gene is used to complete it. All participants had a single incident cervical HPV16 infection, and prevalent HPV16 infections were excluded. This specimen belongs to a study of T cells in women clearing cervical HPV infection. Turning to the study itself: Cases were women with histologically confirmed HPV16-related CIN3 or worse, including a couple of invasive cancers. General observations from the study: Cases carried less TRBV6-7 than controls: 0.11% versus 0.16%.

V shed 2 bases and J 7 bases; nucleotides not matched to a gene: 4. Per the germline V gene, CDR1 is KGHSH and CDR2 is LQKENI. The length of the CDR3 is 15 residues. Genomic DNA, averaging approximately 1,200 ng per sample, yielded TCR beta CDR3 via immunoSEQ. Repertoires were generated with immunoSEQ multiplex PCR, while TCRdb's copy carries only in-frame clones and drops some. The ten top clones account for under 2%, within a sample of 48,000 or so clones. The V and J genes are TRBV18 and TRBJ1-6, with 8 nucleotides matching TRBD1. The sequence was collected from a woman aged 18 to 69 with a cervical HPV16 infection that either progressed to CIN3+ or cleared (not recorded which). The sequencing input was blood buffy coat. The CDR3 loop reads CASSPGQGGNSPLHF. The CDR3 bases that were read are TGTGCCAGCTCACCAGGACAGGGCGGAAATTCACCC.